This TCR beta chain was profiled in a study of shared clonotypes between healthy human individuals (dated by TCRdb to about 2020). Context from the whole study: The cohort included three men and a couple of women between 18 and 49 years of age. For each donor, CD4 naive and CD4 memory were each given three plates, CD8 naive was given two plates, and CD8 memory was given one plate. The study deeply sequenced blood TCR repertoires of about 5 healthy adults to estimate repertoire size and the extent of clonotype sharing between individuals. To increase sequencing depth and limit assay-specific biases, different laboratories used diverse techniques to prepare libraries and sequence TCR repertoires. Between about 0.85 and 8.9 billion PBMCs per donor were obtained by leukapheresis. The research as a whole found: Naive subsets generally had larger estimated clonotype richness than memory subsets. Sampling was restricted to blood, and TCR repertoires in tissue are likely to differ from TCR repertoires in blood. Incomplete sequencing was indicated by rarefaction of sorted-subset datasets, despite the large sequencing depth. Because the study included a small number of donors, the genetic and exposure-history diversity represented was limited. Based on pairwise subsampling, the degree of clonotype sharing among donors was expected to be affected by sequencing depth. Compared with non-shared clonotypes, clonotypes shared by all four sorted-subset donors had higher generation probabilities. Sharing across a few donors was observed for 5% to 6.5% of naive CD4, about 4% of naive CD8, 2% to 2.5% of memory CD4, and roughly 0.4% of memory CD8 clonotypes.

CD8 naive samples were obtained by positive selection for CCR7 among CD45RO-negative cells, yielding a CD45RA+CCR7+ population from which TemRA cells were excluded. The donors were healthy, HIV-negative adults who had no recently reported acute infections or vaccinations. Only Caucasian adults living in Nashville, Tennessee, USA were represented among the donors. Blood was collected by leukapheresis, and PBMCs were isolated by Ficoll-Histopaque density gradient centrifugation and then cryopreserved in liquid nitrogen vapor phase. Purity and quantity of every magnetically sorted T cell population were checked by analytical flow cytometry. Genomic DNA was isolated from every sorted fraction and measured by UV absorbance on a Nanodrop 2000c. There are 13 amino acids in the CDR3, from cysteine to phenylalanine inclusive. Of all the DNA, just the CDR3 is kept, 39 bases in frame from base 1. V and J lose 5 bases and 3 bases, and a span of 11 bases separates them. Taken from the germline V gene, the CDR1 and CDR2 loops are MNHEY and SVGAGI.

As to this clone: The clone's antigen remains unknown. Per-base quality was not reported, and no clone a single base away is much larger than it.

TCR CDR3 regions were amplified from genomic DNA by multiplex PCR using the deep immunoSEQ assay. Extracted genomic DNA from each cell subset was spread evenly across all wells of several immunoSEQ 96-well plates, with each plate serving as a replicate. For sorted subsets, roughly 200 ng of genomic DNA, equivalent to some 30,000 T cell genomes, went into each replicate PCR. Purified libraries were measured with a Qubit 3.0 fluorometer, size-checked on a Bioanalyzer 2100, and measured again with the KAPA Library Quantification kit. Each immunoSEQ 96-well plate was sequenced on its own single-read 150-cycle Illumina NextSeq 550 flow cell. Under the source paper's analysis protocol: Because only junctional sequences without quality scores were contained in the immunoSEQ output, filtering matching that applied to full-length reads could not be performed. Sequences were annotated with PyIR, a Python wrapper for IgBLAST v1.9, and V/J genes and CDR3 were assigned using IMGT germline references. Reads were removed for weak V/J assignments (E-value above 1e-6), missing CDR3, stop codons, out-of-frame junctions, or ambiguous translated residues. V3J clonotypes were defined by identical inferred V gene, J gene, and CDR3 amino acid sequence. Percentage overlap between repertoires was computed as shared unique clonotypes divided by the size of the smaller repertoire. RTK rarefaction, the Chao1 estimator, and Recon v2.1 estimates of unobserved clonotypes were used to assess repertoire richness. OLGA was used to compute generation probabilities for all TCRbeta clonotypes that the gDNA method yielded from a handful of donors. TCRdb retrieved this table from immuneACCESS and kept in-frame rearrangements only. Not all clones are present; in checked studies, unresolved V genes account for under half, and no reason is known for the remainder. V and J calls and clone size are given by that table; D and trimming were obtained from the DNA. The sample table contains hundreds of thousands of clones; only one count was recorded for around 96% of them. About 0.11% of the sample is held by the ten biggest clonotypes.

The chain couples TRBV6-5 to TRBJ2-7; no confident D gene assignment can be made. The material sequenced was naive CD8+ T cells sorted from blood. The sample's cell subset or site, from its label and the paper: CD45RA+CCR7+. The sequence was collected from a woman younger than 45 in good health. The CDR3 region reads CASSLYQDYEQYF. The DNA sequence follows: TGTGCCAGCAGTCTTTATCAGGACTACGAGCAGTACTTC.